The sequence of this TCR beta chain was determined in a study of tissue T cells after allogeneic stem cell transplantation. Findings and caveats of the study: Tissue-detected TCR repertoire was only partly captured by blood and spleen T cells. Shared clones across patients were few; motif clustering revealed tissue-specific shared signatures. Sampling depth was limited, and the cohort was small and clinically varied. Anatomically similar tissues had similar TCR repertoires within each patient.

V lost 3 bases, J lost 1 base, and 6 bases stayed unmatched. Per the germline V gene, CDR1 is GKSSPN and CDR2 is SITVG. The length of the CDR3 is 15 residues. In this sample, this clone turned up a few times. Its cognate antigen is unknown. The gene symbols are mouse symbols. The CDR3 end falls 1 residue outside the read, so it is completed with the germline J gene. Using immunoSEQ multiplex PCR, the repertoire was profiled, and TCRdb retains in-frame clones only, with some absent. Of about 7,400 clones in the sample, around 68% were seen once. This chain joins TRBV31 and TRBJ1-3, with 7 bases aligning to TRBD1. This TCR came from a female BALB/c mouse in good health. MHC haplotype: H2-d. Sequencing input: blood. The CDR3 loop is CAWRRDSISGNTLYF. CDR3 DNA (partial): TGTGCCTGGAGACGGGACAGTATATCTGGAAATACGCTCTAT.